This TCR beta chain appears in the sequencing data of a study of vaccination and CD4 T cells after COVID-19. Losses at the gene ends were 6 bases for V and 0 bases for J; bases not matched to a gene: 10. This CDR3 contains 17 residues. The germline V gene encodes CDR1 MGHDK and CDR2 SYGVNS. With the Oncomine TCR Beta short-read assay, DNA from cultured CD4+ T cells was sequenced. TCRdb itself ran the PCR reads through MiXCR, one entry per CDR3 protein. The sample lists 8,000 to 9,000 distinct CDR3 sequences; roughly 52% were seen once. Concerning this clonotype: Its antigen is as yet unknown.

Treatment meaning: roughly 10-day PBMC culture with coronavirus spike peptide pools or control peptides (ViraFEST assay). CD4+ T cells of the unexposed donor were collected before the COVID-19 pandemic (2011-2018). This clonotype originated in a human donor in good health. The chain links TRBV25-1 to TRBJ2-2; 7 bases are shared with TRBD2. The sample taken for sequencing was CD4+ T cells from blood, cultured in vitro. This CDR3 is CASRQALGRANTGELFF. As DNA, the CDR3 is TGTGCCAGCAGACAAGCTCTGGGGAGGGCGAACACCGGGGAGCTGTTTTTT. Full variable domain (missing parts from reference TRBV25-1 and TRBJ2-2): EADIYQTPRYLVIGTGKKITLECSQTMGHDKMYWYQQDPGMELHLIHYSYGVNSTEKGDLSSESTVSRIRTEHFPLTLESARPSHTSQYLCASRQALGRANTGELFFGEGSRLTVL.